This entry describes one T cell receptor beta chain. Produced via immunoSEQ multiplex PCR; TCRdb's table is partial and in-frame only. There are 120,000 or so clones in the sample; about 91% occur only once, and less than 6% lies in the top ten. The V gene's germline CDR1 is LGHNA and CDR2 YSLEER. The CDR3 has 15 amino acids. V was pared by 0 bases and J by 8 bases, with 13 bases between. This record comes from a study of T cell responses to AZD1222 COVID-19 vaccine. This receptor was identified in an adult in good health. The input for sequencing was peripheral blood, taken on day 0 of AZD1222 vaccination. The V call is TRBV4-3, the J call TRBJ1-4; the D gene is possibly TRBD1 (5 bases). The CDR3 region has the DNA TGCGCCAGCAGCCAAGATTCCGGGGGTTGGGAAAAACTGTTTTTT. Amino acids: CASSQDSGGWEKLFF.